These 30 T cell receptor beta chains were all obtained from the same sample, sequenced in a study of T cell repertoires in cytomegalovirus infection (dated by TCRdb to between 2018 and 2021). The treatment or condition label, as the study defines it: in vitro stimulation with specific CMV peptide epitopes to enrich CMV-specific T cells. Their recognized antigens are unknown. Sequencer: Illumina HiSeq 1500. TCRdb itself trimmed the public reads at Q25 with fastp, ran MiXCR and retained productive beta chains. One record per CDR3 amino acid sequence lists the most common genes and DNA. In all, the sample holds about 570,000 distinct CDR3 sequences, and roughly 42% of those were seen once. 48% of the sample comes from the top ten. The specimen comprised cultured PBMCs, sampled from culture after CMV antigen stimulation. These receptors were taken from a human donor in good health (CMV status not recorded). Some clones in this sample may be carry-over from other donors' samples.

The chain links TRBV28 to TRBJ2-3, with 7 bases matching TRBD2. V shed 5 bases, J shed 3 bases, and the junction held 14 bases outside the gene matches. This CDR3 comprises 17 residues. CDR1 is MDHEN, CDR2 SYDVKM, per germline. The CDR3 coding sequence is TGTGCCAGCAGTCTCGACTTTACCCGGGGGGTAACAGATACGCAGTATTTT. Protein sequence: CASSLDFTRGVTDTQYF.

The chain employs TRBV6-1 and TRBJ1-1, with D perhaps TRBD1 (5 bases). CDR1 and CDR2 (germline): MNHNS, SASEGT. There are 13 residues in the CDR3. V lost 9 bases and J lost 0, with 11 bases in between. The CDR3 spells CASHRGMNTEAFF. CDR3 DNA sequence: TGTGCCAGTCATAGGGGCATGAACACTGAAGCTTTCTTT.

V usage is TRBV2 and J usage is TRBJ1-5; D not resolved. Germline CDR1 and CDR2: SNHLY and FYNNEI. Trimming pared 3 bases from V and 5 bases from J, leaving 14 bases between. The CDR3 covers 15 residues. The CDR3 sequence is CASSDRRTPYQPQHF. As DNA, the CDR3 is TGTGCCAGCAGTGATCGGCGGACTCCCTATCAGCCCCAGCATTTT. The variable domain in full, completed from reference TRBV2 and TRBJ1-5, reads EPEVTQTPSHQVTQMGQEVILRCVPISNHLYFYWYRQILGQKVEFLVSFYNNEISEKSEIFDDQFSVERPDGSNFTLKIRSTKLEDSAMYFCASSDRRTPYQPQHFGDGTRLSIL.

CDR3 nucleotide sequence: TGTGCCAGCAGCCCCGGACAGGAGGCTGGAAACACCATATATTTT. This translates into CASSPGQEAGNTIYF. The chain links TRBV7-6 to TRBJ1-3, with TRBD1 matching 7 bases. V gave up 5 bases and J gave up 2 bases; unmatched junction bases: 6. The CDR3 is made up of 15 amino acids. Germline values: CDR1 SGHVS, CDR2 FNYEAQ.

The genes are TRBV7-9 and TRBJ2-4; D gene uncertain. Germline V gene data show CDR1 as SEHNR and CDR2 as FQNEAQ (reference sequence). The CDR3 sequence is 14 residues long. V was clipped by 5 bases and J by 1 base, with 9 bases between them. This chain's CDR3 is CASSLPLAKNIQYF. The CDR3 region has the DNA TGTGCCAGCAGCCTGCCGTTGGCCAAAAACATTCAGTACTTC. Supplemented by reference TRBV7-9 and TRBJ2-4, the full variable domain reads DTGVSQNPRHKITKRGQNVTFRCDPISEHNRLYWYRQTLGQGPEFLTYFQNEAQLEKSRLLSDRFSAERPKGSFSTLEIQRTEQGDSAMYLCASSLPLAKNIQYFGAGTRLSVL.

The chain carries TRBV5-4 and TRBJ1-5; D not resolved. V was trimmed by 2 bases and J by 6 bases, leaving 6 bases between them. Germline loops: CDR1 SGHNT, CDR2 YYREEE (reference sequence). The CDR3 loop spans 12 amino acids. The CDR3 DNA reads TGTGCCAGCAGCTTCGAACGTCAGCCCCAGCATTTT. Translating gives CASSFERQPQHF.

The chain joins TRBV28 to TRBJ2-7; 9 nucleotides agree with TRBD2. V trimming: 8 bases; J trimming: 5 bases; junction bases outside the gene matches: 7. Looked up from germline, CDR1 is MDHEN and CDR2 is SYDVKM. The CDR3 totals 13 residues. CDR3 sequence: CASAARGGNEQYF. The CDR3 DNA reads as TGTGCCAGCGCGGCGCGGGGGGGCAACGAGCAGTACTTC.

The J gene is TRBJ1-3, the V gene TRBV6-5; no reliable D call. The CDR3 is made up of 14 amino acids. Germline CDR1 reads MNHEY; CDR2 reads SVGAGI. Trimming cost V 6 bases and J 3 bases, with 12 bases left between them. The CDR3 nucleotides read TGTGCCAGCAGGAGATTGTCTAGTGGAAACACCATATATTTT. Protein: CASRRLSSGNTIYF.

V is TRBV7-9 and J is TRBJ2-2, with 9 bases aligning to TRBD1. The CDR3 is 18 residues long. J gave up 1 base and V 5 bases, and 11 bases lay outside the gene matches. Germline values: CDR1 SEHNR, CDR2 FQNEAQ (reference sequence). The DNA of the CDR3 is TGTGCCAGCAGCCCACGGACAGGGGCCCAGGGGAACACCGGGGAGCTGTTTTTT. It codes for CASSPRTGAQGNTGELFF.

This clonotype has a handful of counts. The chain recombines TRBV10-3 with TRBJ2-5; D is unclear. V was cut by 1 base and J by 2 bases, with 14 bases left in between. Looked up from germline, CDR1 is ENHRY and CDR2 is SYGVKD. CDR3 length equals 16 residues. Here the CDR3 DNA reads TGTGCCATCAGTGAGTTGGCCGCCTCACCTCAAGAGACCCAGTACTTC. This translates into CAISELAASPQETQYF.

This clonotype showed up just a few times. This rearrangement joins TRBV28 to TRBJ2-7; possibly TRBD2 for D (7 bases). This CDR3 has 14 residues. V lost 4 bases to trimming and J lost 2 bases, with 12 bases between them. Germline CDR1 and CDR2: MDHEN and SYDVKM. Here the CDR3 DNA reads TGTGCCAGCAGTTCGGGGGGCTTCGCCTACGAGCAGTACTTC. Translating it yields CASSSGGFAYEQYF.

The V gene is TRBV12-3 or TRBV12-4, the J gene TRBJ1-6; D may be TRBD1 (6 bases). Trimming took 6 bases from V and 4 from J, leaving 16 bases between them. The CDR3 loop spans 16 amino acids. CDR3 sequence reads: CASSLAPQGYNSPLHF. As DNA, the CDR3 is TGTGCCAGCAGCCTAGCCCCTCAGGGGTATAATTCACCCCTCCACTTT.

This clonotype was observed at least ten times. In DNA form, the CDR3 reads TGTGCCAGCAACGGAGCTAACTATGGCTACACCTTC. Protein sequence: CASNGANYGYTF. The chain couples TRBV7-2 to TRBJ1-2; no firm D call. This CDR3 region has 12 residues. Germline V gives CDR1 SGHTA, CDR2 FQGNSA. Deletions cut 7 bases from V and 0 bases from J, with 6 bases between.

The genes are TRBV7-2 and TRBJ2-5, with 11 bases identical to TRBD2. V shed 5 bases, J shed 5 bases, and the junction held 13 bases outside the gene matches. Germline loops: CDR1 SGHTA, CDR2 FQGNSA. The length of the CDR3 is 17 residues. The CDR3: CASSPQSPTSGEETQYF. In DNA form, the CDR3 reads TGTGCCAGCAGCCCCCAATCCCCGACTAGCGGGGAGGAGACCCAGTACTTC.

The rearrangement joins TRBV2 to TRBJ1-1, with 8 bases aligning to TRBD1. Germline V gives CDR1 SNHLY, CDR2 FYNNEI. The CDR3 extends over 15 amino acids. After removal of 10 bases from V and 1 base from J, the junction contained 11 bases not matched to a gene. As DNA, the CDR3 is TGTGCCACCCGACAGGAGACAGGGGCGAACACTGAAGCTTTCTTT. Protein: CATRQETGANTEAFF.

The chain is built from TRBV6-6 and TRBJ2-3; no firm D call. The V and J ends lost 0 bases and 4 bases respectively, with 8 bases between them. The V gene's germline CDR1 is MNHNY and CDR2 SVGAGI (reference sequence). There are 14 residues in the CDR3. The chain's CDR3 is CASSYSSNPDTQYF. The CDR3 nucleotides read TGTGCCAGCAGTTACTCGAGCAATCCAGATACGCAGTATTTT.

The chain uses TRBV15 and TRBJ1-5, with 9 positions matching TRBD1. The CDR3 is 17 residues long. The V gene end was trimmed by 3 bases and the J gene end by 7 bases; junction bases not matched to a gene: 13. CDR1 is LNHNV, CDR2 YYDKDF, per germline (reference sequence). CDR3 sequence reads: CATSSWDSQGAGQPQHF. The CDR3 DNA follows: TGTGCCACCAGCAGTTGGGATTCACAGGGGGCTGGGCAGCCCCAGCATTTT.

The rearrangement uses TRBV7-2 and TRBJ2-7; D possibly matches TRBD1 or TRBD2 (5 bases each). This CDR3 is 16 amino acids long. The germline V gene has CDR1 SGHTA and CDR2 FQGNSA. V was pared by 2 bases and J by 1 base, with 15 bases between. CDR3 sequence reads: CASSLTGGTESYEQYF. The CDR3 coding sequence is TGTGCCAGCAGCTTAACCGGTGGGACCGAGTCCTACGAGCAGTACTTC.

The rearrangement links TRBV9 to TRBJ1-2; D is unresolved. V was pared by 3 bases and J by 0 bases, with 12 bases between. The V gene's germline CDR1 is SGDLS and CDR2 YYNGEE. This CDR3 is built from 15 residues. The CDR3 coding sequence is TGTGCCAGCAGCGCCCGACTGCGGTCTAACTATGGCTACACCTTC. Translating gives CASSARLRSNYGYTF.

The chain employs TRBV5-1 and TRBJ2-2; TRBD1 matches 7 bases. This CDR3 comprises 17 residues. Germline lookup yields CDR1 SGHRS and CDR2 YFSETQ. V shed 4 bases, J shed 6 bases, and the junction held 15 bases outside the gene matches. In DNA form, the CDR3 reads TGCGCCAGCAGCCGACGACCTTCCGACAGGGTGTCCGGGGAGCTGTTTTTT. It specifies CASSRRPSDRVSGELFF. Filled out from reference TRBV5-1 and TRBJ2-2, the complete variable domain reads KAGVTQTPRYLIKTRGQQVTLSCSPISGHRSVSWYQQTPGQGLQFLFEYFSETQRNKGNFPGRFSGRQFSNSRSEMNVSTLELGDSALYLCASSRRPSDRVSGELFFGEGSRLTVL.

The chain couples TRBV19 to TRBJ2-1; the match to TRBD2 covers 7 bases. The CDR3 extends over 17 amino acids. Germline V CDR1 and CDR2: LNHDA, SQIVND (reference sequence). The trim removed 5 bases at V and 5 bases at J, leaving 15 bases unmatched. DNA of the CDR3: TGTGCCAGTAGTTACCATCGAGGGCGGGGGACCGACAATGAGCAGTTCTTC. This encodes CASSYHRGRGTDNEQFF.

The chain employs TRBV19 and TRBJ2-3; D is uncertain. The length of the CDR3 is 15 residues. V lost 5 bases and J 0 bases, leaving 12 bases between the germline ends. CDR1 and CDR2 (germline): LNHDA, SQIVND (reference sequence). In nucleotides, the CDR3 is TGTGCCAGTAGTGCCGCCGGCCGGAGCACAGATACGCAGTATTTT. Translated: CASSAAGRSTDTQYF. Full variable domain (outside the CDR3, taken from reference TRBV19 and TRBJ2-3): DGGITQSPKYLFRKEGQNVTLSCEQNLNHDAMYWYRQDPGQGLRLIYYSQIVNDFQKGDIAEGYSVSREKKESFPLTVTSAQKNPTAFYLCASSAAGRSTDTQYFGPGTRLTVL.

This clonotype was seen at least ten times. The V call is TRBV7-2, the J call TRBJ1-3, with D uncertain. V dropped 5 bases and J dropped 4 bases, with 6 bases sitting between them. The germline V gene encodes CDR1 SGHTA and CDR2 FQGNSA. This CDR3 spans 12 amino acids. The CDR3 spells CASSPAGNTIYF. Here the CDR3 DNA reads TGTGCCAGCAGCCCCGCGGGAAACACCATATATTTT.

CDR3 amino acids: CASRETYNSPLHF. The CDR3 region has the DNA TGTGCCAGCAGGGAGACCTATAATTCACCCCTCCACTTT. This chain uses TRBV2 with TRBJ1-6; no clear D gene. V dropped 6 bases and J dropped 2 bases, with 5 bases sitting between them. The CDR3 has 13 amino acids. Germline V CDR1 and CDR2: SNHLY, FYNNEI. Full variable domain (missing parts from reference TRBV2 and TRBJ1-6): EPEVTQTPSHQVTQMGQEVILRCVPISNHLYFYWYRQILGQKVEFLVSFYNNEISEKSEIFDDQFSVERPDGSNFTLKIRSTKLEDSAMYFCASRETYNSPLHFGNGTRLTVT.

This clonotype showed up just a few times. This sequence joins TRBV20-1 and TRBJ2-1; 13 nucleotides agree with TRBD2. Germline loops: CDR1 DFQATT, CDR2 SNEGSKA (reference sequence). This CDR3 region has 15 residues. V shed 4 bases and J 6 bases; nucleotides not matched to a gene: 6. CDR3 sequence reads: CSATSGTSGTNEQFF. CDR3 sequence (DNA): TGCAGTGCTACTTCCGGGACTAGCGGGACCAATGAGCAGTTCTTC.

V gene TRBV6-6 combines with J gene TRBJ2-3; TRBD2 might be the D (5 bases). The CDR3 has 16 amino acids. Trimming removed 0 bases at V and 6 bases at J, with 16 bases between. CDR1 and CDR2 from the germline V gene are MNHNY and SVGAGI (reference sequence). The CDR3 reads CASSYSTKLALDTQYF. The CDR3 nucleotides are TGTGCCAGCAGTTACTCGACGAAGTTAGCGTTGGATACGCAGTATTTT.

This clonotype has a count of ten or more. The genes are TRBV7-2 and TRBJ2-2; no reliable D call. The CDR3 contains 14 residues. The germline V gene has CDR1 SGHTA and CDR2 FQGNSA. Trimming shortened V by 5 bases and J by 1 base, and 8 bases separated the two germline ends. CDR3 nucleotide sequence: TGTGCCAGCAGCCCTCGAAGGAACACCGGGGAGCTGTTTTTT. Amino acids: CASSPRRNTGELFF.

This clonotype was detected a few times. The rearrangement links TRBV7-2 to TRBJ2-1; no reliable D call. This CDR3 spans 15 amino acids. CDR1 is SGHTA, CDR2 FQGNSA, per germline. With 8 bases removed from V and 4 bases from J, the gap between germline ends came to 18 bases. The CDR3 DNA reads TGTGCCAGCGGATCCAACCCTCTAAGTTACAATGAGCAGTTCTTC. Translation gives CASGSNPLSYNEQFF.

This clonotype showed up many times. The genes are TRBV7-2 and TRBJ2-5; 10 bases are shared with TRBD1. The germline CDR1 and CDR2 sequences are SGHTA and FQGNSA. V lost 5 bases, J lost 4 bases, and 10 bases stayed unmatched. CDR3 length: 16 amino acids. The CDR3 loop reads CASSVAGTGVGETQYF. The CDR3 region has the DNA TGTGCCAGCAGCGTGGCCGGGACAGGGGTTGGAGAGACCCAGTACTTC.

The rearrangement uses TRBV7-2 and TRBJ1-3; D is perhaps TRBD1 (6 bases). Between the trimmed V and J ends, which lost 5 bases and 2 bases, there was a span of 19 bases. Germline V gene sequence: CDR1 SGHTA, CDR2 FQGNSA. The CDR3 length is 17 residues. As DNA, the CDR3 is TGTGCCAGCAGCCCGGAGGTTGCGGGGGGCGCTGGAAACACCATATATTTT. It specifies CASSPEVAGGAGNTIYF. The variable domain in full, completed from reference TRBV7-2 and TRBJ1-3, reads GAGVSQSPSNKVTEKGKDVELRCDPISGHTALYWYRQSLGQGLEFLIYFQGNSAPDKSGLPSDRFSAERTGGSVSTLTIQRTQQEDSAVYLCASSPEVAGGAGNTIYFGEGSWLTVV.